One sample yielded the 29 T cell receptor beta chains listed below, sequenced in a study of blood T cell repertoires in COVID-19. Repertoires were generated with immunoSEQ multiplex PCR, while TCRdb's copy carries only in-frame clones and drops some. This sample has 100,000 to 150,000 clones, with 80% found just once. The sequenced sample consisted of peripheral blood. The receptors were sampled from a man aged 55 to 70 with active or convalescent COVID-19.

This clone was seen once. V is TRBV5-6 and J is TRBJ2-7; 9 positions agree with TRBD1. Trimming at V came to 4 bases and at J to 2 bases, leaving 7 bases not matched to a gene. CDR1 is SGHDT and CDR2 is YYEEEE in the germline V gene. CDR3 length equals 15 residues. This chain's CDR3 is CASSTQGARPYEQYF. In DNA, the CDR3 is TGTGCCAGCAGCACACAGGGGGCTCGTCCCTACGAGCAGTACTTC.

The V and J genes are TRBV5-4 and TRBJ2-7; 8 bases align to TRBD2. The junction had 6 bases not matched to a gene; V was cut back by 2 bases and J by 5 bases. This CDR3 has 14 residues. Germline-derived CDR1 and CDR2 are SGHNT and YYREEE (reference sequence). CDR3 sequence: CASSLIQREHEQYF. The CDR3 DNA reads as TGTGCCAGCAGCTTAATACAGCGGGAGCACGAGCAGTACTTC.

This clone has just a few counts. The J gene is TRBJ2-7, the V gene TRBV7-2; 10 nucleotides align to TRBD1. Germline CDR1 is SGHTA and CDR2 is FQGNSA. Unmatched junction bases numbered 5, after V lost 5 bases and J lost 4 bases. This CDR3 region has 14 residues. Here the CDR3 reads CASSLGQGGYEQYF. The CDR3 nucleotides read TGTGCCAGCAGCCTCGGACAGGGGGGATACGAGCAGTACTTC.

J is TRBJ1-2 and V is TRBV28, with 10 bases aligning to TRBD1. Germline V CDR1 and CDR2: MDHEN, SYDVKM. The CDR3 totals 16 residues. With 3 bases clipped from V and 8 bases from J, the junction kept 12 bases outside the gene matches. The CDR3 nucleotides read TGTGCCAGCAGTTTGACGGGACAGGGGAGGAAGGGGGGCTACACCTTC. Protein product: CASSLTGQGRKGGYTF.

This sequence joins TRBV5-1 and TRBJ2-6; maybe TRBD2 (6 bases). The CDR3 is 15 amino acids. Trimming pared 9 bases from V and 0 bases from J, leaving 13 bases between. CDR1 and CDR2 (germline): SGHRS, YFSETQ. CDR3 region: CATRDFDSGANVLTF. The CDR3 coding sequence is TGCGCCACCCGGGACTTCGACTCTGGGGCCAACGTCCTGACTTTC. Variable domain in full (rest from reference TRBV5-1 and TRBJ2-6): KAGVTQTPRYLIKTRGQQVTLSCSPISGHRSVSWYQQTPGQGLQFLFEYFSETQRNKGNFPGRFSGRQFSNSRSEMNVSTLELGDSALYLCATRDFDSGANVLTFGAGSRLTVL.

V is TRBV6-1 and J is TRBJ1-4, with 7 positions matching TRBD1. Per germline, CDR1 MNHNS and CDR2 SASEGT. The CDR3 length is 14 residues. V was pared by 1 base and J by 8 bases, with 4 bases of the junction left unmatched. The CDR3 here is CASSEGRGREKLFF. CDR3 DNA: TGTGCCAGCAGTGAAGGGAGGGGGCGCGAAAAACTGTTTTTT.

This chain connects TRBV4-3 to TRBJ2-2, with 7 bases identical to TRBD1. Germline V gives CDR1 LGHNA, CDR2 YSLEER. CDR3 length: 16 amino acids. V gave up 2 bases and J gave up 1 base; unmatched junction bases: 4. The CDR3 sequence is CASSQSSGGNTGELFF. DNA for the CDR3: TGCGCCAGCAGCCAATCATCAGGGGGGAACACCGGGGAGCTGTTTTTT.

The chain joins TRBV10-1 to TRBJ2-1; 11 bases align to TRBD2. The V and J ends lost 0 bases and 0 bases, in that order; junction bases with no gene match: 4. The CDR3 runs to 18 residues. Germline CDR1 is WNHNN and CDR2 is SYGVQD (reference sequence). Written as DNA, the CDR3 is TGCGCCAGCAGTGAGTCGGTAGCGGGAGGGCCCTCCTACAATGAGCAGTTCTTC. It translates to CASSESVAGGPSYNEQFF.

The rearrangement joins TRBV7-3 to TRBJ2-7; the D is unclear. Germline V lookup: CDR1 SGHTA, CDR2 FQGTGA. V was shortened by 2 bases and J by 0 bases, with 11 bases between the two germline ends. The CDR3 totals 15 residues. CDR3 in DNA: TGTGCCAGCAGCTTATCGCCCGCGGACTCCTACGAGCAGTACTTC. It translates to CASSLSPADSYEQYF.

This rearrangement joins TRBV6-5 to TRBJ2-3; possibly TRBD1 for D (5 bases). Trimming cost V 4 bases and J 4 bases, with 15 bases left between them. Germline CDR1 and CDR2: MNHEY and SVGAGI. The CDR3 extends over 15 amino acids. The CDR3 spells CASSSPADSPDTQYF. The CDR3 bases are TGTGCCAGCAGTTCCCCGGCTGACAGCCCAGATACGCAGTATTTT.

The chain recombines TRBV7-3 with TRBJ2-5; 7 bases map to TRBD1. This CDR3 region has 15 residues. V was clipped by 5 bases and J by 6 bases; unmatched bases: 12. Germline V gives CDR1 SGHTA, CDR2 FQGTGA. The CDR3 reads CASSPDRAWEKTQYF. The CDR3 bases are TGTGCCAGCAGCCCTGACAGGGCTTGGGAAAAGACCCAGTACTTC.

The CDR3 DNA is TGTGCCAGCAGCTTGGACCTGGGGGGACAGGGAGTCTACGAGCAGTACTTC. It yields the protein CASSLDLGGQGVYEQYF. The J gene is TRBJ2-7, the V gene TRBV7-9, with 9 bases that match TRBD1. The CDR3 runs 17 residues. CDR1 is SEHNR, CDR2 FQNEAQ, per germline (reference sequence). The trim removed 3 bases at V and 3 bases at J, leaving 12 bases unmatched.

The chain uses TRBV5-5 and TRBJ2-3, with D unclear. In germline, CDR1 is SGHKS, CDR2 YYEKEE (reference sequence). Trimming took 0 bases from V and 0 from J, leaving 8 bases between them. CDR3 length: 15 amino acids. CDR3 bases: TGTGCCAGCAGCTTGGGGCACGCTAGCACAGATACGCAGTATTTT. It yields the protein CASSLGHASTDTQYF.

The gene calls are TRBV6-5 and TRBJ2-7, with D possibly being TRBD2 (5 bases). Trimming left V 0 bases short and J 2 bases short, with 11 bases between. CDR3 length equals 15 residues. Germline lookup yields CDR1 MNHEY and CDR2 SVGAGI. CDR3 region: CASSYSVRAAYEQYF. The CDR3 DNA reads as TGTGCCAGCAGTTACTCTGTTCGAGCGGCCTACGAGCAGTACTTC.

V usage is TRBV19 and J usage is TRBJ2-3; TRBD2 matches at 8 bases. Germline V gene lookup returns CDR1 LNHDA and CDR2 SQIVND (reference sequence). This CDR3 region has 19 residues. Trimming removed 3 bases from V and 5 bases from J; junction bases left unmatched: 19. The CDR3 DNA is TGTGCCAGTAGTATTTGGTACAGAACCAGCGGGAGTGGGAAAGATACGCAGTATTTT. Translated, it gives CASSIWYRTSGSGKDTQYF. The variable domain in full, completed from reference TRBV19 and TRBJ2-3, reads DGGITQSPKYLFRKEGQNVTLSCEQNLNHDAMYWYRQDPGQGLRLIYYSQIVNDFQKGDIAEGYSVSREKKESFPLTVTSAQKNPTAFYLCASSIWYRTSGSGKDTQYFGPGTRLTVL.

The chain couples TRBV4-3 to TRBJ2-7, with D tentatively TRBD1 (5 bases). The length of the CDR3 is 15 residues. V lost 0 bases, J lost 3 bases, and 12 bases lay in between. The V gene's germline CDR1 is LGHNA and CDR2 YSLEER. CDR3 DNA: TGCGCCAGCAGCCAAGATAGGACACTCGTCTACGAGCAGTACTTC. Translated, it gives CASSQDRTLVYEQYF.

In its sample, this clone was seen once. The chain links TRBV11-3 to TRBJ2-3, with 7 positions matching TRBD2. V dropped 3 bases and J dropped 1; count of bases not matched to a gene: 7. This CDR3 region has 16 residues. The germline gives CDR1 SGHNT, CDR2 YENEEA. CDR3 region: CASSFGAGEGTDTQYF. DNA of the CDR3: TGTGCCAGCAGCTTTGGGGCGGGAGAAGGCACAGATACGCAGTATTTT.

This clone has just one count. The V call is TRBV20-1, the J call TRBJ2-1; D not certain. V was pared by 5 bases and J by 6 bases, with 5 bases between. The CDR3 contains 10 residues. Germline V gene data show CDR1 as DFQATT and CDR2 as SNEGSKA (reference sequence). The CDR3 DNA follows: TGCAGTGCTTCCAGCAATGAGCAGTTCTTC. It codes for CSASSNEQFF.

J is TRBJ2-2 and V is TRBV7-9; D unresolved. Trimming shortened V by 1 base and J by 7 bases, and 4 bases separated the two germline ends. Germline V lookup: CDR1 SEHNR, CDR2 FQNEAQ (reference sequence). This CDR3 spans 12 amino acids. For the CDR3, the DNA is TGTGCCAGCAGCTTAGATCGCGGGGAGCTGTTTTTT. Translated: CASSLDRGELFF.

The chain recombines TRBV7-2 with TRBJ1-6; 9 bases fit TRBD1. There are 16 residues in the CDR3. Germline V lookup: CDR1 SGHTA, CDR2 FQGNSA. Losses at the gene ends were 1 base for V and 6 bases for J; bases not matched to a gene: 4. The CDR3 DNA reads TGTGCCAGCAGCTTAGGGACAGGGGTTTCTAATTCACCCCTCCACTTT. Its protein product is CASSLGTGVSNSPLHF.

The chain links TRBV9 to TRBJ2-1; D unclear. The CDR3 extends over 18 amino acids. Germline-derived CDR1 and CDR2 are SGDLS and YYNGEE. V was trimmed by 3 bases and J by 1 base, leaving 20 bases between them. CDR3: CASSEVWSAGGSYNEQFF. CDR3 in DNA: TGTGCCAGCAGCGAGGTTTGGTCGGCAGGTGGGTCCTACAATGAGCAGTTCTTC.

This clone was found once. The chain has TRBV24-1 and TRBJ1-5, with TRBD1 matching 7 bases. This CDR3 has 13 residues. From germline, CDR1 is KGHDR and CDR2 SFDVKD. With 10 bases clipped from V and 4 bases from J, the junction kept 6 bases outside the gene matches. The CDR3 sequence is CATRGQANQPQHF. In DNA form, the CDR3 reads TGTGCCACAAGGGGGCAGGCAAATCAGCCCCAGCATTTT.

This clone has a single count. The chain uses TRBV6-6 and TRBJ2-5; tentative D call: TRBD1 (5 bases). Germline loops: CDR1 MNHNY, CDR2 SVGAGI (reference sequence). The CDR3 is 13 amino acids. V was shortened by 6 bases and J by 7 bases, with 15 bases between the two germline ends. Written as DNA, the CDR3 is TGTGCCAGCAGCCCCCGGCAGGGTGGGACCCAGTACTTC. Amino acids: CASSPRQGGTQYF.

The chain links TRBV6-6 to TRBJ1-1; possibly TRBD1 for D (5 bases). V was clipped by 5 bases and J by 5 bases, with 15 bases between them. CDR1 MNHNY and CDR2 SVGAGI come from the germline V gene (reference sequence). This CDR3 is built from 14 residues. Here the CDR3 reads CASSGIDSRTEAFF. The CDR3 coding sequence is TGTGCCAGCAGTGGGATAGACAGCCGGACTGAAGCTTTCTTT.

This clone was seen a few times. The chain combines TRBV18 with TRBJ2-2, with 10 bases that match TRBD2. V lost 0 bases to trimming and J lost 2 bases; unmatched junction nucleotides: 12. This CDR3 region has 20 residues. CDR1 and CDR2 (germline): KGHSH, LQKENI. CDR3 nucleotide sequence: TGTGCCAGCTCACCACCGGTCTTCAGCGGGAGGGCTGTCAACACCGGGGAGCTGTTTTTT. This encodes CASSPPVFSGRAVNTGELFF.

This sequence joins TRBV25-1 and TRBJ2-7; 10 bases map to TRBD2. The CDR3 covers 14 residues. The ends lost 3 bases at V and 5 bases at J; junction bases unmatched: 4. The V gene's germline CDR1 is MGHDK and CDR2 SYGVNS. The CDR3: CASSDPSGRHEQYF. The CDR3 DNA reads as TGTGCCAGCAGTGACCCTAGCGGGAGACACGAGCAGTACTTC.

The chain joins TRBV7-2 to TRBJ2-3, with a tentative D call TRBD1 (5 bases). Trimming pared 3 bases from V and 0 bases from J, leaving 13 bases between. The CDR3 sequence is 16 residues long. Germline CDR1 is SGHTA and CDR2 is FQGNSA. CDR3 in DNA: TGTGCCAGCAGCTTTAGGACACTTGCTAGCACAGATACGCAGTATTTT. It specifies CASSFRTLASTDTQYF.

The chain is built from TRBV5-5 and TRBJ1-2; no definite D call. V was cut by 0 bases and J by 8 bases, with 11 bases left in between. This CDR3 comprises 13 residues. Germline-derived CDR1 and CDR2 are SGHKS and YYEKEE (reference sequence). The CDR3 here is CASSLVVSDGYTF. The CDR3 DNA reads TGTGCCAGCAGCTTGGTTGTGAGCGACGGCTACACCTTC.

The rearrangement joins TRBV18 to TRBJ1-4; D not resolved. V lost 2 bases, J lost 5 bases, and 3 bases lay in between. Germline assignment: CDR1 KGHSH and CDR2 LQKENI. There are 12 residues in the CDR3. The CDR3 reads CASSPLNEKLFF. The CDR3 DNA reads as TGTGCCAGCTCACCATTAAATGAAAAACTGTTTTTT.